The rows below give T cell receptor beta chains drawn from one sample of a study of CD8 T cells in ankylosing spondylitis. TCRdb ran MiXCR on the 5' RACE reads and lists one entry per CDR3 protein. This sample has 150,000 to 200,000 distinct CDR3 sequences; about a third occur once, and the top ten carry 6%. Material: synovial fluid, either unsorted or a sorted T cell fraction (not recorded which). The receptors were sampled from a male donor with ankylosing spondylitis. CDR3s include the opening cysteine and the closing phenylalanine or tryptophan. Each record gives: CDR3 DNA, CDR3 protein, J gene, D gene, clone size, V gene. The D gene is left open where the match is weak. Not all rows give a size; the values are once, few, many and, for expanded clones, a class.

TGTGCCAGCAGTCTTAGACAGACCCAGGTGGATGAGCAGTTCTTC | CASSLRQTQVDEQFF | TRBJ2-1 | . | . | TRBV12-3/TRBV12-4
TGTGCCAGCAGCGTATACGGGGACTCACCCCTCCACTTT | CASSVYGDSPLHF | TRBJ1-6 | . | . | TRBV9
TGCGCCAGCAGCTCGGGGTTGACGAGCTCTGGAAACACCATATATTTT | CASSSGLTSSGNTIYF | TRBJ1-3 | . | . | TRBV5-1
TGTGCCAGCAGTAAAACCTGGGGCGCGGGGACTCTCTATCGGCCCCTCCACTTT | CASSKTWGAGTLYRPLHF | TRBJ1-6 | . | . | TRBV12-3/TRBV12-4
TGTGCCAGCAGCTTAGGCGGCACGGGGAGGGGGCGCGACACCATATATTTT | CASSLGGTGRGRDTIYF | TRBJ1-3 | TRBD1 | many | TRBV11-2
TGTGCCAGCAGCTTACAGGACAGGGCGCACACTGAAGCTTTCTTT | CASSLQDRAHTEAFF | TRBJ1-1 | TRBD1 | . | TRBV5-6
TGTGCCAGCAGCAAATACCCCCCCGCAGGGGAGTTTCAGTCACCCCTCCACTTT | CASSKYPPAGEFQSPLHF | TRBJ1-6 | . | few | TRBV21-1
TGCGCCAGCAGCTTGGAAAGGACGAACACTGAAGCTTTCTTT | CASSLERTNTEAFF | TRBJ1-1 | . | once | TRBV5-1
TGCGCCAGCAGCCCAGGGGGCTTTTGGCCTAATGAAAAACTGTTTTTT | CASSPGGFWPNEKLFF | TRBJ1-4 | TRBD1 | . | TRBV5-1
TGCAGCGTCGGGGGGGACGAGGGGACGATGTACAATGAGCAGTTCTTC | CSVGGDEGTMYNEQFF | TRBJ2-1 | TRBD2 | once | TRBV29-1
TGTGCCAGTAGACCCGCCGGGACAGGGGGCGAAAAACTGTTTTTT | CASRPAGTGGEKLFF | TRBJ1-4 | TRBD1 | . | TRBV19
TGTGCCAGCAGCCGAGGGACAGGAATCAAGAGTAGCCAGTACTTC | CASSRGTGIKSSQYF | TRBJ2-5 | TRBD1 | . | TRBV14
TGTGCCAGCAGTTTGACTTTGGCGGGAGGGCCATGGGGTTTCTACGAGCAGTACTTC | CASSLTLAGGPWGFYEQYF | TRBJ2-7 | TRBD2 | many | TRBV28
TGTGCCAGCAGTTCCCGGACAGGACTTGAAAAACTGTTTTTT | CASSSRTGLEKLFF | TRBJ1-4 | TRBD1 | . | TRBV6-5
TGTGCCAGCAGCGCCAGCGGGGATACGCAGTATTTT | CASSASGDTQYF | TRBJ2-3 | . | . | TRBV9
TGCAGCGTTGCACAGGGGGAGGAAAAACTGTTTTTT | CSVAQGEEKLFF | TRBJ1-4 | TRBD1 | . | TRBV29-1
TGTGCCAGCACCCCGGACAGGGGGCGGTACGAGCAGTACTTC | CASTPDRGRYEQYF | TRBJ2-7 | TRBD1 | many | TRBV28
TGCAGTGCTAGAAGTGGACAGAGCCTCGATCCCCTCCACTTT | CSARSGQSLDPLHF | TRBJ1-6 | . | few | TRBV20-1
TGTGCCAGCAGTTACGCCCCTTCGGGTGGCTCCTACGAGCAGTACTTC | CASSYAPSGGSYEQYF | TRBJ2-7 | . | . | TRBV6-5
TGTGCCAGCAGCCAACGGACAGGGCAGCAGTACTTC | CASSQRTGQQYF | TRBJ2-7 | TRBD1 | . | TRBV3-1
TGTGCCATCAGTGAGGACGGAAACTATGGCTACACCTTC | CAISEDGNYGYTF | TRBJ1-2 | . | . | TRBV10-3
TGTGCCAGCAGTGTAATAGGAGGGGTCAATCAGCCCCAGCATTTT | CASSVIGGVNQPQHF | TRBJ1-5 | . | few | TRBV2
TGTGCCAGCAGTGCCTTATTCGGGGAGCAGTACTTC | CASSALFGEQYF | TRBJ2-7 | . | . | TRBV6-1
TGTGCCAGCAGCCGGGACTCTGTCGGCACAGATACGCAGTATTTT | CASSRDSVGTDTQYF | TRBJ2-3 | . | many | TRBV7-9
TGTGCCAGCAGTAATATGAACACTGAAGCTTTCTTT | CASSNMNTEAFF | TRBJ1-1 | . | few | TRBV9
TGCGCCAGCAGCCGGGAGGGTCAGGCAGATACGCAGTATTTT | CASSREGQADTQYF | TRBJ2-3 | TRBD2 | few | TRBV5-1
TGTGCCAGCAGCGTAGTTAGCGGGAGTGGAACCGGGGAGCTGTTTTTT | CASSVVSGSGTGELFF | TRBJ2-2 | TRBD2 | . | TRBV9
TGTGCCAGCAGCTTCGGACGGGGGAACACTGAAGCTTTCTTT | CASSFGRGNTEAFF | TRBJ1-1 | . | many | TRBV11-2
TGTGCCAGCAGTAGGTGGGGCACTGAAGCTTTCTTT | CASSRWGTEAFF | TRBJ1-1 | . | . | TRBV6-5
TGTGCCAGCAGTCCCGGGACACTCCGAGGGAGCTCTGGAAACACCATATATTTT | CASSPGTLRGSSGNTIYF | TRBJ1-3 | . | few | TRBV11-2
TGTGCTAGTGGTTGCCCCCGGGAGGGACCCGCGTCTCCCTACGAGCAGTACTTC | CASGCPREGPASPYEQYF | TRBJ2-7 | TRBD2 | . | TRBV12-5
TGTGCCAGCTCCGCCCCCGGGACAGGGCGTCACGAGCAGTACTTC | CASSAPGTGRHEQYF | TRBJ2-7 | TRBD1 | few | TRBV27
TGTGCCAGCAGCAAAGGAAGCCAGGGTGAGATGGGTGTAAACACTGAAGCTTTCTTT | CASSKGSQGEMGVNTEAFF | TRBJ1-1 | . | . | TRBV21-1
TGTGCCAGCAGCCTTACAGGGGTGGGTGAAGCTTTCTTT | CASSLTGVGEAFF | TRBJ1-1 | TRBD1 | . | TRBV14
TGCGCCAGCAGCCAAGAGTGGGAGCATAGCAATCAGCCCCAGCATTTT | CASSQEWEHSNQPQHF | TRBJ1-5 | . | few | TRBV4-1
TGCGCCAGCAGCTTGGACGGGAGAGAGTACAATGAGCAGTTCTTC | CASSLDGREYNEQFF | TRBJ2-1 | . | . | TRBV5-1
TGTGCCAGCAGCTTAGCGACCCGGGAGGAGCAGTACTTC | CASSLATREEQYF | TRBJ2-7 | . | . | TRBV7-9
TGCGCCAGCAGCCAAGAGAAGCGGGTCCCCTACGAGCAGTACTTC | CASSQEKRVPYEQYF | TRBJ2-7 | . | . | TRBV4-1
TGCAGTGCATCCCAAGAGACCCAGTACTTC | CSASQETQYF | TRBJ2-5 | . | . | TRBV20-1
TGTGCCAGCAGCTCCGCTAGCGGGCGATACCAAGAGACCCAGTACTTC | CASSSASGRYQETQYF | TRBJ2-5 | TRBD2 | few | TRBV11-2
TGTGCCAGCTCCCCCGGGACTCACGGCTACGAGCAGTACTTC | CASSPGTHGYEQYF | TRBJ2-7 | . | . | TRBV18
TGCAGTGCTAGAGCTCCGGGTTTAGATACGCAGTATTTT | CSARAPGLDTQYF | TRBJ2-3 | . | . | TRBV20-1
TGCGCCAGCAGCTCCCCCGGCGGGAGCCAGTACACTGAGCAGTTCTTC | CASSSPGGSQYTEQFF | TRBJ2-1 | TRBD2 | few | TRBV5-1
TGTGCCAGCAGCCAGGGGGTCCATCAGCCCCAGCATTTT | CASSQGVHQPQHF | TRBJ1-5 | . | few | TRBV14
TGCAGTGCTAGTAGGGGAAAAGGTGGAAACACCATATATTTT | CSASRGKGGNTIYF | TRBJ1-3 | . | many | TRBV20-1
TGTGCCAGCAGCTTAGGAGGAGCTAACTATGGCTACACCTTC | CASSLGGANYGYTF | TRBJ1-2 | . | many | TRBV7-2
TGTGCCAGCAGACGGACAGGGGCAACTAATGAAAAACTGTTTTTT | CASRRTGATNEKLFF | TRBJ1-4 | TRBD1 | few | TRBV12-3/TRBV12-4
TGCAGTGCTAGAGATGACAGGGACCAAGAGACCCAGTACTTC | CSARDDRDQETQYF | TRBJ2-5 | TRBD1 | . | TRBV20-1
TGTGCCAGCAAGTCTAGCGGGCACTACGAGCAGTACTTC | CASKSSGHYEQYF | TRBJ2-7 | TRBD2 | few | TRBV7-8
TGCAGTGCTAGCTTCGGGTTAAGTGGGACTGAAGCTTTCTTT | CSASFGLSGTEAFF | TRBJ1-1 | . | many | TRBV20-1
TGTGCCAGCAGGGGAGGGGGACAGAACACCGGGGAGCTGTTTTTT | CASRGGGQNTGELFF | TRBJ2-2 | . | few | TRBV25-1
TGTGCCAGCAGTTTAGAGTTTGCGGGGGGAGGGGAGACCCAGTACTTC | CASSLEFAGGGETQYF | TRBJ2-5 | TRBD2 | . | TRBV12-3/TRBV12-4
TGCGCCAGCAGCCAAAGGGGACTAGCGGGGAGCTCCTACGAGCAGTACTTC | CASSQRGLAGSSYEQYF | TRBJ2-7 | TRBD2 | . | TRBV4-1
TGTGCCAGCAGCTTAGCGCGGGGGGCAGGGGGCGAGCAGTTCTTC | CASSLARGAGGEQFF | TRBJ2-1 | . | . | TRBV7-9
TGTGCCAGCACCCGTAGGGGGAAGGGGGGGATCAACTATGGCTACACCTTC | CASTRRGKGGINYGYTF | TRBJ1-2 | . | once | TRBV28
TGTGCCAGCACCCCGTTTGCAGGGGCGGACACTGAAGCTTTCTTT | CASTPFAGADTEAFF | TRBJ1-1 | . | . | TRBV7-9
TGTGCCAGCAGGGAATCGCGGGAGCAGTACTTC | CASRESREQYF | TRBJ2-7 | . | many | TRBV6-2/TRBV6-3
TGTGCCAGCAGCGTAGAGGGCAGCATGAACACTGAAGCTTTCTTT | CASSVEGSMNTEAFF | TRBJ1-1 | . | once | TRBV9